One sample yielded the 10 T cell receptor beta chains listed below, sequenced in a study of OX40 agonist ivuxolimab in advanced cancers. This table comes from immunoSEQ multiplex PCR, and its TCRdb copy is limited to in-frame clones, with some not included. The table records some 99,000 clones, 90% of them present only once. The sequencing used CD4+ or CD8+ T cells sorted from blood, collected in a trial of the OX40 agonist ivuxolimab. The receptors derive from an adult with an advanced solid tumor such as melanoma, head and neck, liver or kidney cancer.

CDR3 sequence: CAWSVGRHTDTQYF. As DNA, the CDR3 is TGTGCCTGGAGTGTTGGACGTCACACAGATACGCAGTATTTT. V is TRBV30 and J is TRBJ2-3, with unresolved D. The V gene lost 0 bases and the J gene lost 2 bases, with 9 bases spanning the gap. This CDR3 is built from 14 residues. Germline CDR1 and CDR2: GTSNPN and SVGIG (reference sequence).

The V gene is TRBV19, the J gene TRBJ2-1; 9 nucleotides align to TRBD2. The V segment lost 7 bases and the J segment 6 bases; nucleotides outside the gene matches: 4. CDR3 length: 13 amino acids. The germline V gene encodes CDR1 LNHDA and CDR2 SQIVND (reference sequence). The CDR3 DNA sequence: TGTGCCAGTAAGCTAGCGGGAAGCAATGAGCAGTTCTTC. Its translation is CASKLAGSNEQFF.

The chain links TRBV5-6 to TRBJ2-5; no clear D. V lost 3 bases to trimming and J lost 4 bases, with 16 bases between them. This CDR3 spans 15 amino acids. CDR1 is SGHDT and CDR2 is YYEEEE in the germline V gene. The CDR3 region is CASSSVRSWPETQYF. DNA of the CDR3: TGTGCCAGCAGCTCCGTCCGTAGCTGGCCAGAGACCCAGTACTTC.

The chain employs TRBV5-1 and TRBJ2-1; 10 bases map to TRBD2. The junction had 5 bases not matched to a gene; V was cut back by 1 base and J by 4 bases. CDR1 and CDR2 from the germline V gene are SGHRS and YFSETQ. This CDR3 has 16 residues. Written as DNA, the CDR3 is TGCGCCAGCAGCTTGAGGACTAGCGGCACTTACAATGAGCAGTTCTTC. It specifies CASSLRTSGTYNEQFF.

This clone has just one count. The chain links TRBV6-1 to TRBJ2-1, with 11 bases lining up with TRBD2. J was trimmed by 9 bases and V by 6 bases; bases with no gene match: 13. The CDR3 extends over 16 amino acids. CDR1 is MNHNS and CDR2 is SASEGT in the germline V gene. CDR3 amino acids: CASREFRLAGNGEQFF. The CDR3 DNA follows: TGTGCCAGCAGGGAATTTAGACTAGCGGGAAATGGTGAGCAGTTCTTC.

The chain is built from TRBV4-3 and TRBJ2-1; no clear D. Germline-derived CDR1 and CDR2 are LGHNA and YSLEER. Trimming removed 0 bases from V and 0 bases from J, with 9 bases in between. The CDR3 runs 16 residues. The CDR3 loop is CASSQDVGNSYNEQFF. The CDR3, as DNA: TGCGCCAGCAGCCAAGATGTGGGGAACTCCTACAATGAGCAGTTCTTC.

The chain employs TRBV5-4 and TRBJ1-2, with D unclear. CDR1 is SGHNT and CDR2 is YYREEE in the germline V gene (reference sequence). There are 13 residues in the CDR3. The ends were cut back, 0 bases at V and 5 bases at J, with 8 bases in the middle. The CDR3 DNA reads TGTGCCAGCAGCTTGGAGTTCCAGTATGGCTACACCTTC. Translating it yields CASSLEFQYGYTF.

CDR3 DNA: TGTGCCAGCAGCTTGGCCGTGACAGGAGGCTCTGGAAACACCATATATTTT. Amino acids: CASSLAVTGGSGNTIYF. The chain couples TRBV5-4 to TRBJ1-3; the D gene is possibly TRBD1 (6 bases). In germline, CDR1 is SGHNT, CDR2 YYREEE (reference sequence). This CDR3 has 17 amino acids. Trimming pared 0 bases from V and 0 bases from J, leaving 13 bases between.

This chain links TRBV28 with TRBJ2-7; perhaps TRBD1 as D (6 bases). The CDR3 sequence is 15 residues long. Germline V gene data show CDR1 as MDHEN and CDR2 as SYDVKM. V shed 3 bases and J shed 5 bases, with 17 bases lying between them. In nucleotides, the CDR3 is TGTGCCAGCAGTTTGGAACAGGGATTTAGGAACGAGCAGTACTTC. Protein sequence: CASSLEQGFRNEQYF.

V is TRBV7-9 and J is TRBJ2-3; tentatively, D is TRBD2 (6 bases). The CDR3 covers 15 residues. CDR1 and CDR2 from the germline V gene are SEHNR and FQNEAQ (reference sequence). V was clipped by 3 bases and J by 1 base, with 11 bases between them. CDR3 DNA: TGTGCCAGCAGCTTGGGACTGTCTGGCACAGATACGCAGTATTTT. Its translation: CASSLGLSGTDTQYF.